The 8 T cell receptor beta chains reported below all come from one sample, sequenced in a study of T cell responses to AZD1222 COVID-19 vaccine. TCRdb keeps only in-frame clones here, not all; method: immunoSEQ multiplex PCR. The sample contains 110,000 or so clones, around nine tenths of which appear only once. Here the sequenced sample was peripheral blood, taken on day 0 of AZD1222 vaccination. The receptors derive from an adult in good health.

The V and J genes are TRBV9 and TRBJ2-3; TRBD1 might be the D (6 bases). This CDR3 has 16 amino acids. The germline V and J ends were trimmed by 2 bases and 4 bases, with 17 bases remaining between them. The germline V gene encodes CDR1 SGDLS and CDR2 YYNGEE. This chain's CDR3 is CASSVLTGFSSDTQYF. The CDR3 DNA reads TGTGCCAGCAGCGTTTTGACAGGTTTTTCATCAGATACGCAGTATTTT. The full variable domain, with the rest looked up from reference TRBV9 and TRBJ2-3, is DSGVTQTPKHLITATGQRVTLRCSPRSGDLSVYWYQQSLDQGLQFLIQYYNGEERAKGNILERFSAQQFPDLHSELNLSSLELGDSALYFCASSVLTGFSSDTQYFGPGTRLTVL.

The chain employs TRBV27 and TRBJ1-1; 9 bases are shared with TRBD1. The CDR3 is 13 amino acids. The germline V gene encodes CDR1 MNHEY and CDR2 SMNVEV (reference sequence). V dropped 6 bases and J dropped 5; count of bases not matched to a gene: 4. The CDR3 protein is CASRGTGRTEAFF. The DNA for the CDR3 is TGTGCCAGCAGGGGGACAGGGAGGACTGAAGCTTTCTTT.

The chain employs TRBV2 and TRBJ1-2, with a possible D match to TRBD1 (6 bases). The CDR3 consists of 14 residues. V was trimmed by 4 bases and J by 4 bases, leaving 13 bases between them. Germline values: CDR1 SNHLY, CDR2 FYNNEI. In DNA form, the CDR3 reads TGTGCCAGCAGTGGAGACAGGAAAGCCTATGGCTACACCTTC. Residues: CASSGDRKAYGYTF.

As concerns this clone: This same CDR3 is encoded by further DNA sequences in the sample. This sequence joins TRBV7-9 and TRBJ1-3; 7 nucleotides match TRBD1. The CDR3 consists of 15 residues. The V gene's germline CDR1 is SEHNR and CDR2 FQNEAQ (reference sequence). The ends lost 4 bases at V and 0 bases at J; junction bases unmatched: 3. The CDR3 DNA reads TGTGCCAGCAGCTCGGACAGGAGCTCTGGAAACACCATATATTTT. Its protein is CASSSDRSSGNTIYF.

This clone is a singleton in its sample. The chain uses TRBV28 and TRBJ1-2; the match to TRBD1 covers 11 bases. Germline CDR1 MDHEN, CDR2 SYDVKM. The CDR3 is made up of 14 amino acids. Trimming removed 5 bases from V and 6 bases from J; junction bases left unmatched: 5. The CDR3 nucleotides read TGTGCCAGCAGTACCCCGGGACAGGGGGATGGCTACACCTTC. Protein sequence: CASSTPGQGDGYTF.

V gene TRBV11-2 combines with J gene TRBJ1-2; D remains unclear. Looked up from germline, CDR1 is SGHAT and CDR2 is FQNNGV. V gave up 6 bases and J gave up 7 bases, with 15 bases separating them. This CDR3 is 13 amino acids long. Here the CDR3 DNA reads TGTGCCAGCAGACCAAAACTCGGGGTTGGCTACACCTTC. As protein: CASRPKLGVGYTF.

The genes are TRBV2 and TRBJ2-3; TRBD2 matches at 8 bases. The CDR3 length is 20 residues. With 4 bases clipped from V and 4 bases from J, the junction kept 22 bases outside the gene matches. Germline loops: CDR1 SNHLY, CDR2 FYNNEI. As DNA, the CDR3 is TGTGCCAGCAGTGTCGCCCCTTTAACCGGGACTAGTAGTTCCCCAGATACGCAGTATTTT. This sequence encodes CASSVAPLTGTSSSPDTQYF.

The V call is TRBV28, the J call TRBJ1-5; 9 nucleotides align to TRBD1. The CDR3 is 16 residues long. With 5 bases clipped from V and 2 bases from J, the junction kept 7 bases outside the gene matches. Germline CDR1 MDHEN, CDR2 SYDVKM. The CDR3 spells CASSTADRGGNQPQHF. CDR3 DNA: TGTGCCAGCAGTACTGCCGACAGGGGGGGCAATCAGCCCCAGCATTTT.